These 23 T cell receptor beta chains originate from one sample sequenced in a study of cytomegalovirus exposure and HLA in healthy donors. PCR primers comprised 60 Vbeta and 13 Jbeta primers. Sequencing used immunoSEQ multiplex PCR; TCRdb keeps in-frame clones, though not all of them. The repertoire consists of about 140,000 clones, with roughly 75% occurring once and the leading ten covering 2.2%. The sequenced material came from PBMCs. All receptors derive from a man aged 30 to 39 in good health and CMV-seronegative.

V and J are TRBV5-6 and TRBJ2-7; 8 nucleotides agree with TRBD2. V was clipped by 4 bases and J by 3 bases; unmatched bases: 21. Looked up from germline, CDR1 is SGHDT and CDR2 is YYEEEE. This CDR3 has 19 residues. The CDR3 coding sequence is TGTGCCAGCAGCCCATGGAGACTAGCGAGACCTTCCCTTTTCTACGAGCAGTACTTC. This codes for CASSPWRLARPSLFYEQYF. The entire variable domain, with the rest obtained from reference TRBV5-6 and TRBJ2-7, is as follows: DAGVTQSPTHLIKTRGQQVTLRCSPKSGHDTVSWYQQALGQGPQFIFQYYEEEERQRGNFPDRFSGHQFPNYSSELNVNALLLGDSALYLCASSPWRLARPSLFYEQYFGPGTRLTVT.

The V call is TRBV2, the J call TRBJ1-1; a weak D match, TRBD1 (5 bases). Trimming removed 4 bases at V and 6 bases at J, with 12 bases between. Germline V lookup: CDR1 SNHLY, CDR2 FYNNEI. The CDR3 is 13 amino acids. In DNA form, the CDR3 reads TGTGCCAGCAGTGTTCAGGGAATCGCTGAAGCTTTCTTT. Translation gives CASSVQGIAEAFF.

The chain recombines TRBV15 with TRBJ2-1, with a possible D match to TRBD2 (6 bases). V dropped 2 bases and J dropped 12 bases, with 20 bases sitting between them. This CDR3 has 15 residues. Germline loops: CDR1 LNHNV, CDR2 YYDKDF (reference sequence). DNA for the CDR3: TGTGCCACCAGCAGATCCTTGGGGACTGATTGGGGGCAGTTCTTC. It is translated as CATSRSLGTDWGQFF.

This chain connects TRBV15 to TRBJ1-5; no clear D. The length of the CDR3 is 13 residues. The V gene's germline CDR1 is LNHNV and CDR2 YYDKDF (reference sequence). Trimming cost V 0 bases and J 4 bases, with 4 bases left between them. This CDR3 reads CATSRDRNQPQHF. DNA of the CDR3: TGTGCCACCAGCAGAGACAGAAATCAGCCCCAGCATTTT. Complete variable domain (other parts from reference TRBV15 and TRBJ1-5): DAMVIQNPRYQVTQFGKPVTLSCSQTLNHNVMYWYQQKSSQAPKLLFHYYDKDFNNEADTPDNFQSRRPNTSFCFLDIRSPGLGDTAMYLCATSRDRNQPQHFGDGTRLSIL.

This clone was seen a single time. In nucleotides, the CDR3 is TGTGCCACTTACTGGGGGGGCGGTAATTCACCCCTCCACTTT. Translation gives CATYWGGGNSPLHF. The chain carries TRBV28 and TRBJ1-6; D is possibly TRBD1 (6 bases). Trimming shortened V by 10 bases and J by 6 bases, and 16 bases separated the two germline ends. This CDR3 has 14 amino acids. CDR1 and CDR2 from the germline V gene are MDHEN and SYDVKM.

This chain joins TRBV4-1 and TRBJ1-5; D remains unclear. The CDR3 totals 14 residues. Trimming pared 6 bases from V and 2 bases from J, leaving 11 bases between. CDR1 is MGHRA, CDR2 YSYEKL, per germline. The CDR3 region is CASSQKAGNQPQHF. The CDR3 coding sequence is TGCGCCAGCAGTCAAAAGGCGGGCAATCAGCCCCAGCATTTT.

The V call is TRBV11-3, the J call TRBJ2-2; the match to TRBD1 covers 7 bases. CDR3 length: 15 residues. Germline V lookup: CDR1 SGHNT, CDR2 YENEEA. V shed 5 bases and J 2 bases; nucleotides not matched to a gene: 5. The CDR3 loop reads CASSLGTANTGELFF. DNA of the CDR3: TGTGCCAGCAGCCTGGGGACAGCAAACACCGGGGAGCTGTTTTTT. The full variable domain, in which reference TRBV11-3 and TRBJ2-2 provide the parts outside the CDR3, is EAGVVQSPRYKIIEKKQPVAFWCNPISGHNTLYWYLQNLGQGPELLIRYENEEAVDDSQLPKDRFSAERLKGVDSTLKIQPAELGDSAVYLCASSLGTANTGELFFGEGSRLTVL.

CDR3 in DNA: TGTGCCAGTAGTGCGCAACAGGGTGCCCCCCTCCACTTT. Its protein product is CASSAQQGAPLHF. The J gene is TRBJ1-6, the V gene TRBV19, with TRBD1 as a possible D gene (6 bases). The V gene lost 5 bases and the J gene lost 13 bases, with 15 bases spanning the gap. The CDR3 totals 13 residues. CDR1 and CDR2 (germline): LNHDA, SQIVND (reference sequence).

V usage is TRBV6-1 and J usage is TRBJ1-1; a possible D gene is TRBD1 (6 bases). V was clipped by 4 bases and J by 2 bases, with 11 bases between them. Germline CDR1 reads MNHNS; CDR2 reads SASEGT. The CDR3 spans 14 residues. In nucleotides, the CDR3 is TGTGCCAGCAGTGTACAGGGATTTAACACTGAAGCTTTCTTT. It is translated as CASSVQGFNTEAFF.

This clone has a handful of counts. Likely a read error: the CDR3 ends without its conserved phenylalanine or tryptophan. The chain carries TRBV19 and TRBJ1-2, with D possibly matching TRBD1 (6 bases). V was pared by 5 bases and J by 0 bases, with 7 bases between. The CDR3 length is 13 residues. Germline CDR1 is LNHDA and CDR2 is SQIVND (reference sequence). The CDR3 loop is CASSRTANYGYTL. CDR3 nucleotides: TGTGCCAGTAGTCGGACAGCTAACTATGGCTACACCCTC.

The J gene is TRBJ2-7, the V gene TRBV5-1, with 14 bases matching TRBD2. CDR1 is SGHRS and CDR2 is YFSETQ in the germline V gene. The CDR3 contains 18 residues. Germline trimming cut 4 bases from V and 0 bases from J; bases unmatched to any gene: 9. The CDR3 bases are TGCGCCAGCAGCCCATGGACTAGCGGGAGGCTTAACTCCTACGAGCAGTACTTC. Amino acids: CASSPWTSGRLNSYEQYF.

This sequence joins TRBV4-1 and TRBJ1-4, with D tentatively TRBD1 (5 bases). The CDR3 runs to 16 residues. In germline, CDR1 is MGHRA, CDR2 YSYEKL. The V end lost 4 bases, the J end lost 10 bases, and 22 bases lay between the germline ends. This chain's CDR3 is CASSRGVGGSLGKLFF. The CDR3 DNA follows: TGCGCCAGCAGCCGGGGAGTGGGGGGTTCGTTGGGAAAACTGTTTTTT.

This chain uses TRBV5-8 with TRBJ2-1; TRBD2 matches at 12 bases. V dropped 4 bases and J dropped 7; count of bases not matched to a gene: 6. Germline V gene data show CDR1 as SGHTS and CDR2 as YDEGEE. The CDR3 runs 15 residues. The CDR3 DNA sequence: TGTGCCAGCAGCCCCCTAGCGGGAGGGAGGAATGAGCAGTTCTTC. Translated, it gives CASSPLAGGRNEQFF.

The genes are TRBV28 and TRBJ2-3, with TRBD1 as a possible D gene (6 bases). V lost 3 bases and J 4 bases, leaving 8 bases between the germline ends. Germline loops: CDR1 MDHEN, CDR2 SYDVKM. CDR3 length: 13 amino acids. In DNA, the CDR3 is TGTGCCAGCAGTTTGAACAGGGCAGATACGCAGTATTTT. As protein: CASSLNRADTQYF.

The V gene is TRBV4-1, the J gene TRBJ2-5; a possible D gene is TRBD2 (5 bases). Germline values: CDR1 MGHRA, CDR2 YSYEKL. The CDR3 extends over 13 amino acids. V shed 1 base and J shed 5 bases, with 8 bases lying between them. This chain's CDR3 is CASSQGEGETQYF. Here the CDR3 DNA reads TGCGCCAGCAGCCAAGGAGAGGGCGAGACCCAGTACTTC.

Details on this clone: At one end the junction does not follow the germline gene, possibly because of a read error. This chain joins TRBV6-5 and TRBJ2-3; TRBD2 aligns across 14 bases. The CDR3 has 16 amino acids. CDR1 is MNHEY and CDR2 is SVGAGI in the germline V gene. CDR3 sequence reads: CASSYLTSGRADTQYF. The CDR3 region has the DNA TGTGCCAGCAGCTACTTGACTAGCGGGAGGGCAGATACGCAGTATTTT.

The table lists this clone with a count of one. This chain connects TRBV28 to TRBJ1-3; maybe TRBD1 (5 bases). CDR1 MDHEN and CDR2 SYDVKM come from the germline V gene. The CDR3 has 12 amino acids. V lost 3 bases and J lost 8, with 8 bases in between. CDR3 amino acids: CASSFRGDTIYF. CDR3 DNA: TGTGCCAGCAGTTTCCGGGGGGACACCATATATTTT.

CDR3 DNA sequence: TGTGCCAGCAGTGAACCGCTACAGGGGGTCACCGGGGAGCTGTTTTTT. This encodes CASSEPLQGVTGELFF. V is TRBV2 and J is TRBJ2-2, with 8 bases fitting TRBD1. V lost 2 bases to trimming and J lost 4 bases; unmatched junction nucleotides: 6. Germline CDR1 SNHLY, CDR2 FYNNEI. This CDR3 comprises 16 residues.

This clone was found once. This chain connects TRBV12-5 to TRBJ1-5, with D uncertain. Per the germline V gene, CDR1 is LGHNT and CDR2 is FRNRAP. The CDR3 is made up of 15 amino acids. Trimming cost V 3 bases and J 4 bases, with 13 bases left between them. This CDR3 reads CASGLGVTRNQPQHF. CDR3 DNA: TGTGCTAGTGGTTTAGGCGTTACCAGGAATCAGCCCCAGCATTTT.

V is TRBV27 and J is TRBJ1-1; 8 bases are shared with TRBD1. The V gene end was trimmed by 3 bases and the J gene end by 10 bases; junction bases not matched to a gene: 10. The CDR3 has 14 amino acids. Germline V CDR1 and CDR2: MNHEY, SMNVEV (reference sequence). The CDR3 sequence is CASSLRQGAFGAFF. The CDR3 DNA reads as TGTGCCAGCAGTTTGAGGCAGGGGGCCTTTGGAGCTTTCTTT.

V gene TRBV18 combines with J gene TRBJ1-4; D unresolved. Germline V gene sequence: CDR1 KGHSH, CDR2 LQKENI. Between the trimmed V and J ends, which lost 5 bases and 0 bases, there was a span of 10 bases. This CDR3 region has 15 residues. This CDR3 is CASSSTAATNEKLFF. The DNA for the CDR3 is TGTGCCAGCTCAAGTACCGCAGCAACTAATGAAAAACTGTTTTTT.

This chain uses TRBV4-1 with TRBJ2-1; TRBD2 matches 8 bases. The CDR3 covers 15 residues. From germline, CDR1 is MGHRA and CDR2 YSYEKL. V shed 2 bases, J shed 3 bases, and the junction held 3 bases outside the gene matches. Here the CDR3 reads CASSQPSGGYNEQFF. CDR3 coding DNA: TGCGCCAGCAGCCAACCCAGCGGGGGCTACAATGAGCAGTTCTTC.

CDR3 protein: CASSSGTVFDQPQHF. DNA of the CDR3: TGTGCCAGCAGTTCCGGGACAGTATTCGATCAGCCCCAGCATTTT. The chain joins TRBV6-6 to TRBJ1-5; 7 positions match TRBD1. After removal of 4 bases from V and 5 bases from J, the junction contained 8 bases not matched to a gene. This CDR3 has 15 amino acids. Germline V lookup: CDR1 MNHNY, CDR2 SVGAGI (reference sequence).